The 9 T cell receptor beta chains below all came from one sample that was sequenced in a study of patients and donors after allogeneic stem cell transplantation. Using its own MiXCR run on the RT-PCR reads, TCRdb lists one record per CDR3 protein. The sample records about 34,000 distinct CDR3 sequences, roughly a third being singletons. What was sequenced was blood, either unsorted or a sorted T cell fraction (not recorded which). These receptor sequences come from a human donor who was either an allogeneic HSCT recipient or a stem cell or donor lymphocyte infusion donor (not recorded which). It is not recorded whose cells these are; they may come from a transplant donor.

The CDR3 is CASSETTGTGDGYTF. In nucleotides, the CDR3 is TGCGCCAGCAGTGAGACGACCGGGACAGGGGATGGCTACACCTTC. The rearrangement links TRBV10-1 to TRBJ1-2, with 10 bases identical to TRBD1. Germline values: CDR1 WNHNN, CDR2 SYGVQD (reference sequence). V was pared by 2 bases and J by 6 bases, with 6 bases of the junction left unmatched. The CDR3 runs to 15 residues.

CDR3 sequence: CASSLNNPNEQFF. The CDR3 DNA is TGTGCCAGCAGCTTAAACAATCCCAATGAGCAGTTCTTC. The chain joins TRBV7-9 to TRBJ2-1; no reliable D call. The CDR3 is made up of 13 amino acids. V was clipped by 2 bases and J by 6 bases, with 8 bases between them. Germline V lookup: CDR1 SEHNR, CDR2 FQNEAQ (reference sequence).

This clonotype was detected a few times. The chain is built from TRBV12-3 or TRBV12-4 and TRBJ1-1, with D possibly being TRBD1 (5 bases). CDR3 length: 14 amino acids. Between the trimmed V and J ends, which lost 2 bases and 7 bases, there was a span of 14 bases. CDR3 coding DNA: TGTGCCAGCAGTTTACTTGCCGGGGCGGGTGAAGCTTTCTTT. It codes for CASSLLAGAGEAFF.

This clonotype turned up a few times. V and J are TRBV5-1 and TRBJ1-1; no definite D call. Germline V gene data show CDR1 as SGHRS and CDR2 as YFSETQ. The CDR3 runs to 14 residues. The germline V and J ends were trimmed by 0 bases and 5 bases, with 11 bases remaining between them. DNA of the CDR3: TGCGCCAGCAGCTTGGTCCGGGTAGGGACTGAAGCTTTCTTT. It codes for CASSLVRVGTEAFF. The full variable domain, its missing parts supplied by reference TRBV5-1 and TRBJ1-1, is KAGVTQTPRYLIKTRGQQVTLSCSPISGHRSVSWYQQTPGQGLQFLFEYFSETQRNKGNFPGRFSGRQFSNSRSEMNVSTLELGDSALYLCASSLVRVGTEAFFGQGTRLTVV.

The genes are TRBV20-1 and TRBJ1-6, with a possible D match to TRBD1 (5 bases). The V end lost 2 bases, the J end lost 0 bases, and 11 bases lay between the germline ends. The length of the CDR3 is 16 residues. CDR1 is DFQATT and CDR2 is SNEGSKA in the germline V gene (reference sequence). CDR3 protein: CSARSTVSSYNSPLHF. CDR3 sequence (DNA): TGCAGTGCTAGATCGACAGTGAGCTCCTATAATTCACCCCTCCACTTT.

There are a few counts of this clonotype. The chain employs TRBV24-1 and TRBJ2-7, with D hard to call. Between the trimmed V and J ends, which lost 0 bases and 7 bases, there was a span of 12 bases. The CDR3 extends over 14 amino acids. Per the germline V gene, CDR1 is KGHDR and CDR2 is SFDVKD. The CDR3 DNA sequence: TGTGCCACCAGTGATTTGCAAACCCCGACAGAGCAGTACTTC. It translates to CATSDLQTPTEQYF.

This clonotype was picked up a small number of times. The V gene is TRBV29-1, the J gene TRBJ1-1; D is perhaps TRBD1 (5 bases). Trimming cost V 7 bases and J 2 bases, with 14 bases left between them. Germline CDR1 is SQVTM and CDR2 is ANQGSEA. CDR3 length: 13 amino acids. The DNA for the CDR3 is TGCAGCGAAAGACAGCCTCACAACACTGAAGCTTTCTTT. Amino acids: CSERQPHNTEAFF.

This clonotype has a count of ten or more. This chain joins TRBV7-2 and TRBJ1-4; D not certain. Germline-derived CDR1 and CDR2 are SGHTA and FQGNSA. V was trimmed by 3 bases and J by 7 bases, leaving 6 bases between them. This CDR3 has 12 residues. The DNA for the CDR3 is TGTGCCAGCAGCTTGCGGGGTGAAAAACTGTTTTTT. Translated, it gives CASSLRGEKLFF.

The rearrangement uses TRBV6-5 and TRBJ1-4; 8 bases are shared with TRBD1. Germline CDR1 is MNHEY and CDR2 is SVGAGI. V was pared by 5 bases and J by 1 base, with 15 bases of the junction left unmatched. CDR3 size: 19 residues. The CDR3 sequence is CASSPPLQGVPITNEKLFF. DNA of the CDR3: TGTGCCAGCAGTCCCCCTTTACAGGGGGTCCCGATAACTAATGAAAAACTGTTTTTT.